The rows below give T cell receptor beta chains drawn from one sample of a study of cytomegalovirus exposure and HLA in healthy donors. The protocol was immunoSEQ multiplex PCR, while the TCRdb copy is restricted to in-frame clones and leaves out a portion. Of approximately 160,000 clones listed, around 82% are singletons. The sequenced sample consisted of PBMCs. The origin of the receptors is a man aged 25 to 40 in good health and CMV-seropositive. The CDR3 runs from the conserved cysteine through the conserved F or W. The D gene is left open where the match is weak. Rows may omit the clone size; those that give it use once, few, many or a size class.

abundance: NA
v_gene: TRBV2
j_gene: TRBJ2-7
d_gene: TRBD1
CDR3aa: CASSASGTGLYEQYF
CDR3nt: TGTGCCAGCAGTGCGTCCGGGACAGGGCTCTACGAGCAGTACTTC

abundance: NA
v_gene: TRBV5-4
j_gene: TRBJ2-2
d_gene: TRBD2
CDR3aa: CASSSIAGDNTGELFF
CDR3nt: TGTGCCAGCAGCTCCATAGCGGGGGATAACACCGGGGAGCTGTTTTTT

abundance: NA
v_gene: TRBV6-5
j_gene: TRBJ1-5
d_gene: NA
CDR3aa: CASSLGPRGQPQHF
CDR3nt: TGTGCCAGCAGTCTCGGCCCCAGGGGTCAGCCCCAGCATTTT

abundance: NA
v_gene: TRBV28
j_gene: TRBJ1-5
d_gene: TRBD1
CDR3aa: CASSTRDSYSNQPQHF
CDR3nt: TGTGCCAGCAGTACACGGGACAGTTATAGCAATCAGCCCCAGCATTTT

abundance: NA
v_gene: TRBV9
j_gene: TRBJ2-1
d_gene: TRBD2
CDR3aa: CASSAGLAEHNEQFF
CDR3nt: TGTGCCAGCAGCGCAGGACTAGCGGAGCACAATGAGCAGTTCTTC

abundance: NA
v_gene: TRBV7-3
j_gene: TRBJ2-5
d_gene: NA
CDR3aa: CASSLMGGPRETQYF
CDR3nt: TGTGCCAGCAGCTTAATGGGGGGTCCCAGGGAGACCCAGTACTTC

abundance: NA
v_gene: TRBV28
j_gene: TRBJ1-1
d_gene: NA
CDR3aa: CASTGRGGSKTEAFF
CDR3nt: TGTGCCAGCACCGGAAGGGGGGGGTCGAAAACTGAAGCTTTCTTT

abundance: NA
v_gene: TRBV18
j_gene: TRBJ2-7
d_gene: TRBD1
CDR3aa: CASSPDRGRLYEQYF
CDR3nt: TGTGCCAGCTCACCGGACAGGGGAAGACTGTACGAGCAGTACTTC

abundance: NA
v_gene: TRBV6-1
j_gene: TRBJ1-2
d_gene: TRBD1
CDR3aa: CASSEHGTGGGYTF
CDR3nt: TGTGCCAGCAGTGAACATGGGACAGGAGGTGGCTACACCTTC

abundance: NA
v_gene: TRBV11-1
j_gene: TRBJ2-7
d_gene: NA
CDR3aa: CASPKEARDEQYF
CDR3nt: TGTGCCAGTCCTAAGGAGGCGCGAGACGAGCAGTACTTC

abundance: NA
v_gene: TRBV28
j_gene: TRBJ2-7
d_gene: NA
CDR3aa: CASTIPPYEQYF
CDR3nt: TGTGCCAGCACCATTCCCCCCTACGAGCAGTACTTC

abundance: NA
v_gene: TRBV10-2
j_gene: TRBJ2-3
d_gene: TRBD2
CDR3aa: CASRPVAGGPSTDTQYF
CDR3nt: TGCGCCAGCAGACCTGTAGCGGGGGGGCCTAGCACAGATACGCAGTATTTT

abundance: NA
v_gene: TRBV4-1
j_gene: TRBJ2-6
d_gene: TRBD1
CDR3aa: CASSQERDRGSGANVLTF
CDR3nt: TGCGCCAGCAGCCAAGAAAGGGACAGGGGCTCTGGGGCCAACGTCCTGACTTTC

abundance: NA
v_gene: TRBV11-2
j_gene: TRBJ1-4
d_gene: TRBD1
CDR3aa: CASSSQGTNEKLFF
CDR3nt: TGTGCCAGCAGCTCACAGGGGACTAATGAAAAACTGTTTTTT

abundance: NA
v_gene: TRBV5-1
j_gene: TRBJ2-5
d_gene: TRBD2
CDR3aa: CASKGLAEQETQYF
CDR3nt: TGCGCCAGCAAAGGACTAGCGGAGCAAGAGACCCAGTACTTC

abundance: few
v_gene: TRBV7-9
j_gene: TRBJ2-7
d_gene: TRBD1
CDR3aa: CASRDRGYEQYF
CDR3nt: TGTGCCAGCAGGGACAGGGGGTACGAGCAGTACTTC

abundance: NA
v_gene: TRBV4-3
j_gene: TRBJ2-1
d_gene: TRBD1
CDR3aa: CASSQVAGGGNREQFF
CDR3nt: TGCGCCAGCAGCCAAGTGGCAGGGGGCGGCAATCGCGAGCAGTTCTTC

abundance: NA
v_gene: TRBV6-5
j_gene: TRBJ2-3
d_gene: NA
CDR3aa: CASSYVGQDTQYF
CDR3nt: TGTGCCAGCAGTTACGTGGGGCAAGATACGCAGTATTTT

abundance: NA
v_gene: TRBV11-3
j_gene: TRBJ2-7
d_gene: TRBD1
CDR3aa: CASSPGQGVGYEQYF
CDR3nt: TGTGCCAGCAGCCCGGGACAGGGGGTTGGGTACGAGCAGTACTTC

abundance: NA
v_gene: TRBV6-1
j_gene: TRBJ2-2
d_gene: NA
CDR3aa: CASSGAGVEYTGELFF
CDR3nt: TGTGCCAGCAGTGGCGCCGGGGTAGAGTACACCGGGGAGCTGTTTTTT

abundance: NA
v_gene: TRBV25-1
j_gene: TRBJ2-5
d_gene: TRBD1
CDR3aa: CASSRQTGLKETQYF
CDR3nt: TGTGCCAGCAGTCGGCAGACAGGGCTGAAAGAGACCCAGTACTTC

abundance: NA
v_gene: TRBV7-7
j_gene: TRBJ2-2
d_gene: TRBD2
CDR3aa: CASSYSGTSVTGELFF
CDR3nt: TGTGCTAGCAGCTACTCCGGGACTAGCGTCACCGGGGAGCTGTTTTTT

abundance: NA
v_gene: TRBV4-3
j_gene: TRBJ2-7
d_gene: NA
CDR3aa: CASSQDLPGSSYEQYF
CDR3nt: TGCGCCAGCAGCCAAGATTTGCCGGGGAGCTCCTACGAGCAGTACTTC

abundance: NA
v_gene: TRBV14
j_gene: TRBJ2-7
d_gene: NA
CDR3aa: CASSQGWGRVSYEQYF
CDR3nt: TGTGCCAGCAGCCAAGGGTGGGGCCGGGTATCCTACGAGCAGTACTTC

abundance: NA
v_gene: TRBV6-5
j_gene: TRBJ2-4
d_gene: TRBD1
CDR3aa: CASSRQDRGGNIQYF
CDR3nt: TGTGCCAGCAGTCGACAGGACAGGGGCGGAAACATTCAGTACTTC

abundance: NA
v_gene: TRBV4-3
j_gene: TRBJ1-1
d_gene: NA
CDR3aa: CASSRDTGTLEAFF
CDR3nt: TGCGCCAGCAGCCGGGATACAGGGACCCTTGAAGCTTTCTTT

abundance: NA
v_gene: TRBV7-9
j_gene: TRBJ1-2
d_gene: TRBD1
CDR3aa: CASSFSDRAGDGYGYTF
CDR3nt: TGTGCCAGCAGTTTCTCGGACAGGGCAGGAGATGGCTATGGCTACACCTTC

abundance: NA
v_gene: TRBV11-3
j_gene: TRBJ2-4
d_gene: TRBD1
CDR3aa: CASSHRQGAAKNIQYF
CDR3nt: TGTGCCAGCAGCCACAGACAGGGGGCGGCCAAAAACATTCAGTACTTC